Shown below are 27 T cell receptor beta chains from a single sample sequenced in a study of shared clonotypes between healthy human individuals. The table came from immunoSEQ multiplex PCR; TCRdb's copy has only in-frame clones and leaves some out. This sample yields around 2.1 million clones, of which approximately 95% are seen a single time; around 0.13% belongs to the top ten. Sequenced input: naive CD4+ T cells sorted from blood. The subset was: CD45RA+ positively selected. The receptors were sampled from a man aged 18 to 30 in good health.

In this sample, this clone turned up a few times. This chain connects TRBV5-1 to TRBJ1-6; 9 bases agree with TRBD1. After removal of 5 bases from V and 6 bases from J, the junction contained 6 bases not matched to a gene. This CDR3 is built from 15 residues. Germline assignment: CDR1 SGHRS and CDR2 YFSETQ. CDR3 in DNA: TGCGCCAGCAGGCCCGGGACAGGGCCTAATTCACCCCTCCACTTT. Protein product: CASRPGTGPNSPLHF.

DNA for the CDR3: TGTGCCAGCTCACCCCTAGGCGGGGGGCGCATAGAGTATGGCTACACCTTC. Amino acids: CASSPLGGGRIEYGYTF. The rearrangement links TRBV18 to TRBJ1-2; D is possibly TRBD1 (6 bases). The CDR3 totals 17 residues. Germline values: CDR1 KGHSH, CDR2 LQKENI. The V and J ends lost 3 bases and 5 bases respectively, with 22 bases between them.

V is TRBV7-2 and J is TRBJ2-1; D gene unclear. The CDR3 has 13 residues. Germline loops: CDR1 SGHTA, CDR2 FQGNSA. Trimming left V 0 bases short and J 10 bases short, with 10 bases between. The DNA of the CDR3 is TGTGCCAGCAGCTTAGCTGGGTGGGCAGAGCAGTTCTTC. This gives the protein CASSLAGWAEQFF. The entire variable domain, with the rest obtained from reference TRBV7-2 and TRBJ2-1, is as follows: GAGVSQSPSNKVTEKGKDVELRCDPISGHTALYWYRQSLGQGLEFLIYFQGNSAPDKSGLPSDRFSAERTGGSVSTLTIQRTQQEDSAVYLCASSLAGWAEQFFGPGTRLTVL.

This chain uses TRBV6-1 with TRBJ2-5; D unclear. V was shortened by 0 bases and J by 5 bases, with 10 bases between the two germline ends. The CDR3 loop spans 14 amino acids. Per the germline V gene, CDR1 is MNHNS and CDR2 is SASEGT. The CDR3 region is CASSEAALLETQYF. In nucleotides, the CDR3 is TGTGCCAGCAGTGAAGCAGCGCTTCTGGAGACCCAGTACTTC.

V is TRBV29-1 and J is TRBJ1-1; 9 bases line up with TRBD1. Trimming cost V 6 bases and J 6 bases; bases outside gene matches: 5. CDR1 and CDR2 from the germline V gene are SQVTM and ANQGSEA. The CDR3 covers 12 residues. CDR3 protein: CSVHGQGSEAFF. CDR3 in DNA: TGCAGCGTCCACGGACAGGGGTCTGAAGCTTTCTTT. The complete variable domain, with remaining parts taken from reference TRBV29-1 and TRBJ1-1, reads SAVISQKPSRDICQRGTSLTIQCQVDSQVTMMFWYRQQPGQSLTLIATANQGSEATYESGFVIDKFPISRPNLTFSTLTVSNMSPEDSSIYLCSVHGQGSEAFFGQGTRLTVV.

V is TRBV5-4 and J is TRBJ1-5; D possibly corresponds to TRBD1 (6 bases). CDR3 length: 13 residues. V was pared by 4 bases and J by 4 bases, with 9 bases between. The V gene's germline CDR1 is SGHNT and CDR2 YYREEE (reference sequence). For the CDR3, the DNA is TGTGCCAGCAGCATACAGGGTAATCAGCCCCAGCATTTT. It translates to CASSIQGNQPQHF.

The chain carries TRBV5-1 and TRBJ1-2; D uncertain. The CDR3 is 17 residues long. The germline V gene encodes CDR1 SGHRS and CDR2 YFSETQ. With 0 bases removed from V and 0 bases from J, the gap between germline ends came to 15 bases. The CDR3 DNA is TGCGCCAGCAGCTTGGCATCTTCTTCCAGTTCTAACTATGGCTACACCTTC. Translating it yields CASSLASSSSSNYGYTF.

The chain uses TRBV6-7 and TRBJ2-1; 7 bases agree with TRBD1. TRBV6-7 is filed as an ORF, its function uncertain. The V gene end was trimmed by 2 bases and the J gene end by 8 bases; junction bases not matched to a gene: 6. The CDR3 is made up of 14 amino acids. The CDR3 DNA is TGTGCCAGCAGTTACACGAGTACAGGGGATGAGCAGTTCTTC. This codes for CASSYTSTGDEQFF.

This sequence joins TRBV7-9 and TRBJ1-2; 10 positions agree with TRBD1. V lost 5 bases, J lost 7 bases, and 10 bases stayed unmatched. Germline CDR1 is SEHNR and CDR2 is FQNEAQ (reference sequence). The length of the CDR3 is 15 residues. The CDR3 DNA reads TGTGCCAGCAGCACACCGGGACAGGGGAGGAGTGGCTACACCTTC. Translation: CASSTPGQGRSGYTF.

This chain joins TRBV2 and TRBJ2-7; D remains unclear. Trimming removed 6 bases at V and 4 bases at J, with 19 bases between. There are 15 residues in the CDR3. CDR1 is SNHLY and CDR2 is FYNNEI in the germline V gene. The CDR3 DNA is TGTGCCAGCAGGAAAGACACGACCGCGCCTTACGAGCAGTACTTC. Translating it yields CASRKDTTAPYEQYF.

The chain couples TRBV4-3 to TRBJ1-3, with 8 bases that match TRBD1. Germline V gene lookup returns CDR1 LGHNA and CDR2 YSLEER. This CDR3 region has 16 residues. The junction had 2 bases not matched to a gene; V was cut back by 1 base and J by 0 bases. CDR3 region: CASSQARGPSGNTIYF. The CDR3 DNA is TGCGCCAGCAGCCAAGCCAGGGGGCCCTCTGGAAACACCATATATTTT.

The V gene is TRBV6-5, the J gene TRBJ2-2, with 8 bases matching TRBD2. Germline V gene data show CDR1 as MNHEY and CDR2 as SVGAGI. Trimming removed 7 bases from V and 0 bases from J; junction bases left unmatched: 4. The CDR3 covers 15 residues. CDR3 DNA: TGTGCCAGCACCACTAGCGGCGCGAACACCGGGGAGCTGTTTTTT. Translating gives CASTTSGANTGELFF.

The CDR3 DNA reads TGTGCCAGTCGGGGACCTAGCACAGATACGCAGTATTTT. Translated: CASRGPSTDTQYF. The rearrangement uses TRBV19 and TRBJ2-3, with D perhaps TRBD1 or TRBD2 (5 bases each). Trimming left V 8 bases short and J 0 bases short, with 9 bases between. The V gene's germline CDR1 is LNHDA and CDR2 SQIVND (reference sequence). CDR3 length: 13 amino acids.

The chain has TRBV30 and TRBJ1-3, with 11 bases matching TRBD1. The germline CDR1 and CDR2 sequences are GTSNPN and SVGIG (reference sequence). The CDR3 sequence is 19 residues long. V lost 5 bases to trimming and J lost 0 bases; unmatched junction nucleotides: 15. CDR3 nucleotide sequence: TGTGCCTGGGATATCGATAGGACAGGGGGCTCCGACTCTGGAAACACCATATATTTT. It is translated as CAWDIDRTGGSDSGNTIYF.

In regard to this clone: Other DNA sequences in this sample translate to the same CDR3. The V call is TRBV6-1, the J call TRBJ2-5; possible D gene TRBD2, 5 bases. The CDR3 is 12 residues long. V lost 4 bases to trimming and J lost 4 bases, with 7 bases between them. Germline assignment: CDR1 MNHNS and CDR2 SASEGT. The CDR3, as DNA: TGTGCCAGCAGTGGAGGGCGAGAGACCCAGTACTTC. Encoded protein: CASSGGRETQYF.

The chain is built from TRBV5-1 and TRBJ1-4, with no clear D. Looked up from germline, CDR1 is SGHRS and CDR2 is YFSETQ. V gave up 2 bases and J gave up 0 bases, with 8 bases separating them. CDR3 length: 15 amino acids. The CDR3 sequence is CASSFTSATNEKLFF. The CDR3 coding sequence is TGCGCCAGCAGCTTTACTAGTGCAACTAATGAAAAACTGTTTTTT. The entire variable domain, with the rest obtained from reference TRBV5-1 and TRBJ1-4, is as follows: KAGVTQTPRYLIKTRGQQVTLSCSPISGHRSVSWYQQTPGQGLQFLFEYFSETQRNKGNFPGRFSGRQFSNSRSEMNVSTLELGDSALYLCASSFTSATNEKLFFGSGTQLSVL.

This chain connects TRBV5-1 to TRBJ1-1; a possible D gene is TRBD1 (5 bases). CDR1 is SGHRS, CDR2 YFSETQ, per germline. This CDR3 comprises 16 residues. Trimming took off 0 bases at V and 1 base at J, with 13 bases between the two ends. This chain's CDR3 is CASSLEGRVGNTEAFF. CDR3 in DNA: TGCGCCAGCAGCTTGGAGGGCAGGGTGGGGAACACTGAAGCTTTCTTT.

V and J are TRBV28 and TRBJ1-1; D gene uncertain. This CDR3 contains 14 residues. With 3 bases removed from V and 4 bases from J, the gap between germline ends came to 12 bases. Germline-derived CDR1 and CDR2 are MDHEN and SYDVKM. In DNA form, the CDR3 reads TGTGCCAGCAGTTTTAAAAACCGGGGCACTGAAGCTTTCTTT. This gives the protein CASSFKNRGTEAFF.

The chain has TRBV29-1 and TRBJ2-1; D is uncertain. Germline CDR1 is SQVTM and CDR2 is ANQGSEA. The V end was cut by 7 bases, the J end by 1 base, with 11 bases between. CDR3 length: 13 residues. CDR3 sequence (DNA): TGCAGCGGCCGGGTTGTTTCCTACAATGAGCAGTTCTTC. Its protein product is CSGRVVSYNEQFF.

The chain is built from TRBV5-6 and TRBJ2-7, with 7 bases matching TRBD2. CDR1 and CDR2 from the germline V gene are SGHDT and YYEEEE. There are 16 residues in the CDR3. J lost 3 bases, V lost 2 bases, and 11 bases had no gene match. The CDR3, as DNA: TGTGCCAGCAGCTTTGCGCCGGTCTCGGGGGGCTACGAGCAGTACTTC. Its protein product is CASSFAPVSGGYEQYF.

The chain combines TRBV7-6 with TRBJ1-6, with no clear D. This CDR3 has 14 residues. V gave up 0 bases and J gave up 8 bases, with 8 bases separating them. Per the germline V gene, CDR1 is SGHVS and CDR2 is FNYEAQ. As DNA, the CDR3 is TGTGCCAGCAGCTTAGCCCTTAAGGATTCACCCCTCCACTTT. Translating gives CASSLALKDSPLHF.

This chain links TRBV7-2 with TRBJ2-7; D may be TRBD2 (6 bases). There are 14 residues in the CDR3. Germline V gene lookup returns CDR1 SGHTA and CDR2 FQGNSA. Trimming took off 4 bases at V and 3 bases at J, with 13 bases between the two ends. This CDR3 reads CASSSNPGVYEQYF. In nucleotides, the CDR3 is TGTGCCAGCAGCTCCAACCCGGGGGTCTACGAGCAGTACTTC.

The chain carries TRBV19 and TRBJ1-2; the D is unclear. Germline V gives CDR1 LNHDA, CDR2 SQIVND (reference sequence). Trimming removed 3 bases from V and 5 bases from J, with 13 bases in between. The CDR3 contains 14 residues. The CDR3, as DNA: TGTGCCAGTAGTATCCCTTCGGCGGGATATGGCTACACCTTC. It codes for CASSIPSAGYGYTF.

Turning to this clone: The sample contains more than one DNA sequence encoding this CDR3. The V and J genes are TRBV5-1 and TRBJ2-3, with TRBD1 identical over 8 bases. The CDR3 spans 15 residues. Germline V lookup: CDR1 SGHRS, CDR2 YFSETQ. V was pared by 0 bases and J by 5 bases, with 5 bases of the junction left unmatched. This CDR3 reads CASSLEGQGLDTQYF. The DNA for the CDR3 is TGCGCCAGCAGCTTGGAAGGACAGGGCTTAGATACGCAGTATTTT. Using reference TRBV5-1 and TRBJ2-3 for the parts outside the CDR3, the full variable domain is KAGVTQTPRYLIKTRGQQVTLSCSPISGHRSVSWYQQTPGQGLQFLFEYFSETQRNKGNFPGRFSGRQFSNSRSEMNVSTLELGDSALYLCASSLEGQGLDTQYFGPGTRLTVL.

The genes are TRBV6-1 and TRBJ1-1; 10 bases are shared with TRBD1. This CDR3 comprises 13 residues. J lost 2 bases, V lost 10 bases, and 4 bases had no gene match. CDR1 MNHNS and CDR2 SASEGT come from the germline V gene. For the CDR3, the DNA is TGTGCCACGGGACAGGGGATCAACACTGAAGCTTTCTTT. This encodes CATGQGINTEAFF.

The rearrangement links TRBV5-1 to TRBJ1-4, with D maybe TRBD1 (5 bases). Germline V gene data show CDR1 as SGHRS and CDR2 as YFSETQ. CDR3 length: 14 residues. Trimming removed 2 bases from V and 7 bases from J, with 12 bases in between. The CDR3 here is CASSLGTQSEKLFF. Here the CDR3 DNA reads TGCGCCAGCAGCTTAGGGACCCAATCTGAAAAACTGTTTTTT.

Of note for this clone: The same CDR3 is also encoded by other DNA sequences in this sample. J is TRBJ1-5 and V is TRBV5-1; no reliable D call. The CDR3 runs 15 residues. CDR1 is SGHRS, CDR2 YFSETQ, per germline. V lost 0 bases to trimming and J lost 2 bases, with 9 bases between them. Here the CDR3 DNA reads TGCGCCAGCAGCTTGGAAGGCAACGGCAATCAGCCCCAGCATTTT. It translates to CASSLEGNGNQPQHF.